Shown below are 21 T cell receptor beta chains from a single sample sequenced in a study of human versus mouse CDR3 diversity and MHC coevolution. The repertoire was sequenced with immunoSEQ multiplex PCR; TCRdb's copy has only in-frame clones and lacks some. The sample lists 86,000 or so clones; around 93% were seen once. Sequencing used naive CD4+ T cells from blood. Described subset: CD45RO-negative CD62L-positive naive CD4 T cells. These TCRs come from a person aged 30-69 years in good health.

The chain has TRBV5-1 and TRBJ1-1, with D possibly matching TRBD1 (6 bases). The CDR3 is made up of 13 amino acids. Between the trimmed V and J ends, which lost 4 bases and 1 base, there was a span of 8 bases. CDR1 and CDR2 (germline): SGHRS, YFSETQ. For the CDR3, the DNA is TGCGCCAGCAGCCCGGGACAGAACACTGAAGCTTTCTTT. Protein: CASSPGQNTEAFF.

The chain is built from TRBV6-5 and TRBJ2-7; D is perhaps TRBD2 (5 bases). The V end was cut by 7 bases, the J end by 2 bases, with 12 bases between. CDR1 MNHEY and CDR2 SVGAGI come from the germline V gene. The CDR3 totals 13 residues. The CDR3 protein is CASKLDGTYEQYF. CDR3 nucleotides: TGTGCCAGCAAATTGGACGGGACCTACGAGCAGTACTTC.

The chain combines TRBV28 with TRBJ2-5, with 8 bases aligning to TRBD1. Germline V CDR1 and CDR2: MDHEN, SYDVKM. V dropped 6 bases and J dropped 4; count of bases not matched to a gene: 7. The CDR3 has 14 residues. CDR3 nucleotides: TGTGCCAGCAGGTCAGGGGGCGCGGGAGAGACCCAGTACTTC. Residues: CASRSGGAGETQYF.

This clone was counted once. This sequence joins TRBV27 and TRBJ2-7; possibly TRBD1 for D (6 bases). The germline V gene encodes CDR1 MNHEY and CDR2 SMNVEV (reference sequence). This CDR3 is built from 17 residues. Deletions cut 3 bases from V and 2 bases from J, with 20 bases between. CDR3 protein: CASSFDPPGQVAYEQYF. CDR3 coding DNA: TGTGCCAGCAGTTTTGACCCTCCGGGACAAGTCGCCTACGAGCAGTACTTC.

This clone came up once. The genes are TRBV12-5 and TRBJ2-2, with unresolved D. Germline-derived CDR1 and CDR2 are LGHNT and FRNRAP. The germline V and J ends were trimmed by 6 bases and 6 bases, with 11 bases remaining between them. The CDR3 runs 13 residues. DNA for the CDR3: TGTGCTAGTGGCATCGACTGGGCCGGGGAGCTGTTTTTT. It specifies CASGIDWAGELFF.

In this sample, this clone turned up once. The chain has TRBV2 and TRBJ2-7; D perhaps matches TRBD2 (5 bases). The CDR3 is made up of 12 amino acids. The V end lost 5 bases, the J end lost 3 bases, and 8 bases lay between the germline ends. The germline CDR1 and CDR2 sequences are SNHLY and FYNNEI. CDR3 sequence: CASSRESYEQYF. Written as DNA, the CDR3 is TGTGCCAGCAGTCGGGAAAGCTACGAGCAGTACTTC.

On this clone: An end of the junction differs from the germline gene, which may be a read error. CDR3 residues: CASSPQKWGGSYGQYF. CDR3 sequence (DNA): TGTGCCAGCTCCCCCCAAAAATGGGGGGGCTCCTACGGGCAGTACTTC. The rearrangement links TRBV18 to TRBJ2-7; perhaps TRBD2 as D (7 bases). The length of the CDR3 is 16 residues. Germline assignment: CDR1 KGHSH and CDR2 LQKENI.

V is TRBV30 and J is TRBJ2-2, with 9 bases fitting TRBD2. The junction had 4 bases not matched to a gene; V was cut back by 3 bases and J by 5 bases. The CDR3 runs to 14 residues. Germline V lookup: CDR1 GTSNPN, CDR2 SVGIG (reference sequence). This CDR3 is CAWRDSGGTGELFF. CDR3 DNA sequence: TGTGCCTGGAGGGACAGCGGGGGGACCGGGGAGCTGTTTTTT.

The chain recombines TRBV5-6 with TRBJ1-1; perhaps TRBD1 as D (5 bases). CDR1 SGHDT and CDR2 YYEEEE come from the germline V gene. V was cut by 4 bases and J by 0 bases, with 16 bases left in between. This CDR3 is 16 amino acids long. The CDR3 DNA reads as TGTGCCAGCAGCCCGACCAGGACACCCATGAACACTGAAGCTTTCTTT. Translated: CASSPTRTPMNTEAFF.

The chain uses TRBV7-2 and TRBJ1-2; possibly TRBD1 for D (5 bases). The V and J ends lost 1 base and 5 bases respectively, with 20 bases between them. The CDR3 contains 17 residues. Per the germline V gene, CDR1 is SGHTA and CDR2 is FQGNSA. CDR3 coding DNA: TGTGCCAGCAGCTTAGAGGGGTTGCGGGGGTGGACGTATGGCTACACCTTC. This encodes CASSLEGLRGWTYGYTF.

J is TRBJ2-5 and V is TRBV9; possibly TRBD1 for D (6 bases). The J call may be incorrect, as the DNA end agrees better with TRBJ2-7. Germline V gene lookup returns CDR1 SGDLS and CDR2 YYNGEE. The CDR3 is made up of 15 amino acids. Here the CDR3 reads CASSVAWDTTYEQYF. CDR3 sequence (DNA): TGTGCCAGCAGCGTAGCTTGGGACACAACCTACGAGCAGTACTTC.

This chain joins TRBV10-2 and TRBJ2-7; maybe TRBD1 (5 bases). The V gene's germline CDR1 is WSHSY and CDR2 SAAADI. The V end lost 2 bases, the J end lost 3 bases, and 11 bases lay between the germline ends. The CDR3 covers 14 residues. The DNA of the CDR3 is TGCGCCAGCAGTGAGATGCCAGGGAACTACGAGCAGTACTTC. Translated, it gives CASSEMPGNYEQYF.

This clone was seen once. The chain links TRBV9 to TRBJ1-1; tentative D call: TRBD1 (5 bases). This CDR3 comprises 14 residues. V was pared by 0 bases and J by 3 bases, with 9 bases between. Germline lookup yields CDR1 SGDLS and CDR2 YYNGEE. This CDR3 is CASSVGGGDTEAFF. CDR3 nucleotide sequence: TGTGCCAGCAGCGTAGGCGGGGGGGACACTGAAGCTTTCTTT. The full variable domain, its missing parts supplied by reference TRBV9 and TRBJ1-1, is DSGVTQTPKHLITATGQRVTLRCSPRSGDLSVYWYQQSLDQGLQFLIQYYNGEERAKGNILERFSAQQFPDLHSELNLSSLELGDSALYFCASSVGGGDTEAFFGQGTRLTVV.

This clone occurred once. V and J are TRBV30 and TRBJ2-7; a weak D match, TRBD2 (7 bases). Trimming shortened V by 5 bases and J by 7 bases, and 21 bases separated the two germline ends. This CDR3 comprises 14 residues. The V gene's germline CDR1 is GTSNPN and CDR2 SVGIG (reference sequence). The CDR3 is CAWSRDGRGGEQYF. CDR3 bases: TGTGCCTGGTCCCGGGATGGGAGGGGGGGAGAGCAGTACTTC.

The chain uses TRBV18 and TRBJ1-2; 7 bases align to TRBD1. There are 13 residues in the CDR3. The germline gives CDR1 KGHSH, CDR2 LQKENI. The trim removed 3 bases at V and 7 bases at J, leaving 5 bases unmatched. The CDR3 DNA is TGTGCCAGCTCACCGGGACAGCTAATTGGCTACACCTTC. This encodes CASSPGQLIGYTF.

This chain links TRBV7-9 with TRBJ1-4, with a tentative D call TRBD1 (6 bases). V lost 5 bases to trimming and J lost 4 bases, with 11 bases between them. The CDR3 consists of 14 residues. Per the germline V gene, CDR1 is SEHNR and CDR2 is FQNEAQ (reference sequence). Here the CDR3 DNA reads TGTGCCAGCAGCCCTACAGGGATTAATGAAAAACTGTTTTTT. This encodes CASSPTGINEKLFF.

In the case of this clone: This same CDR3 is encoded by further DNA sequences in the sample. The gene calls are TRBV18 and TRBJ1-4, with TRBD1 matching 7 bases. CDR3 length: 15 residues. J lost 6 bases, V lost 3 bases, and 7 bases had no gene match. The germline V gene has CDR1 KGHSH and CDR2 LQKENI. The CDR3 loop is CASSPRTGGDEKLFF. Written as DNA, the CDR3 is TGTGCCAGCTCACCGAGGACAGGCGGAGATGAAAAACTGTTTTTT.

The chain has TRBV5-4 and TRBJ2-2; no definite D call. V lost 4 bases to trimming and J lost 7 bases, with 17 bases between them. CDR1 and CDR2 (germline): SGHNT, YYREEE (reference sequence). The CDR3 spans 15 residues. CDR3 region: CASSNLVPVVGELFF. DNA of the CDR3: TGTGCCAGCAGCAACTTAGTCCCCGTTGTCGGGGAGCTGTTTTTT.

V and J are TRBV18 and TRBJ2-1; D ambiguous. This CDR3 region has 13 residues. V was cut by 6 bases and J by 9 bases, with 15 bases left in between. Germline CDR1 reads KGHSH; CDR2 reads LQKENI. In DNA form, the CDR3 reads TGTGCCAGCTCGGGCTCCGTGGAAGCTGAGCAGTTCTTC. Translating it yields CASSGSVEAEQFF.

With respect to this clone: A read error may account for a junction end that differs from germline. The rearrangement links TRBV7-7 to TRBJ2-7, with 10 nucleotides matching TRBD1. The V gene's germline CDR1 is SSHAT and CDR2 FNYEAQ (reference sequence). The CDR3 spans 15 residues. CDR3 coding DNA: TGTGCTAGCAGCTTAGGTGGGACAGGGGTCGCCGAGCAGTACTTC. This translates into CASSLGGTGVAEQYF.

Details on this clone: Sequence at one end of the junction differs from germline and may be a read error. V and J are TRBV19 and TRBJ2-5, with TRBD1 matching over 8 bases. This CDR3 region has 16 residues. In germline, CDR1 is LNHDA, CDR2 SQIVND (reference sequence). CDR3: CASGIRTGSYQETQYF. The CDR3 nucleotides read TGTGCCAGTGGTATAAGGACAGGGTCGTACCAAGAGACCCAGTACTTC.